This T cell receptor beta chain was sequenced for a study of T cells in Graves' hyperthyroidism and ophthalmopathy. The source material, RNA transcripts, was used to amplify TCR beta CDR3 regions. The study used the HTBI primer set for a first-round RT-PCR of the TCR CDR3. TCRdb used MiXCR to reprocess the multiplex PCR reads, holding one entry per CDR3 protein. The sample comprises about 600,000 distinct CDR3 sequences, around 14% of which are singletons, and 6.5% to 9% rests with the top ten. Study-wide results and caveats: The model predicted ophthalmopathy a median approximately 6.3 months before onset. Most clonotypes expanded in thyroid above 0.001 were likewise present in blood.

This clonotype was seen many times. Its antigen is unknown. In making diagnoses, clinical symptoms, serum thyroxine and TRAb, thyroid ultrasound and orbital computed tomography were all used. PBMCs were obtained from over 8.5 ml fresh peripheral blood. Between the trimmed V and J ends, which lost 0 bases and 1 base, there was a span of 10 bases. The CDR3 contains 14 residues. The germline gives CDR1 DFQATT, CDR2 SNEGSKA (reference sequence). Source material: blood. The receptor was derived from a young woman with Graves' ophthalmopathy. V usage is TRBV20-1 and J usage is TRBJ2-7; D remains ambiguous. The CDR3 protein is CSARDRMASYEQYF. The CDR3 DNA reads as TGCAGTGCTAGAGATCGGATGGCGTCCTACGAGCAGTACTTC.